The present T cell receptor (beta chain) was sequenced within a study of siplizumab effects on memory and regulatory T cells. Study-wide points: Unstimulated subsets accounted for the mapping of only a minor share of the clones that were alloreactive. Mean Treg-derived proportions of mappable alloreactive CD4+ clones were just under 70% for siplizumab and approximately 25% for controls. Memory cells seemed less diverse than naive T cells, which also seemed major contributors to the alloresponse.

About this clone itself: The antigen remains undetermined.

CDR3 length equals 15 residues. V gave up 4 bases and J gave up 7 bases, with 17 bases separating them. Germline assignment: CDR1 SGHNT and CDR2 YYREEE (reference sequence). It was 85,000 to 100,000 TCR templates that were assayed per sample. TCRdb's table, derived via immunoSEQ multiplex PCR, lists solely in-frame clones and lacks some. The data contain around 100,000 clones, 85% to 95% of them singletons. Material: Tregs sorted from blood. The source of this sequence is a human donor in good health. The V and J genes are TRBV5-4 and TRBJ1-4; tentatively, D is TRBD1 (5 bases). The CDR3 DNA is TGTGCCAGCAGCCCTGGGACTCAAAGGGGTGAAAAACTGTTTTTT. Protein: CASSPGTQRGEKLFF.